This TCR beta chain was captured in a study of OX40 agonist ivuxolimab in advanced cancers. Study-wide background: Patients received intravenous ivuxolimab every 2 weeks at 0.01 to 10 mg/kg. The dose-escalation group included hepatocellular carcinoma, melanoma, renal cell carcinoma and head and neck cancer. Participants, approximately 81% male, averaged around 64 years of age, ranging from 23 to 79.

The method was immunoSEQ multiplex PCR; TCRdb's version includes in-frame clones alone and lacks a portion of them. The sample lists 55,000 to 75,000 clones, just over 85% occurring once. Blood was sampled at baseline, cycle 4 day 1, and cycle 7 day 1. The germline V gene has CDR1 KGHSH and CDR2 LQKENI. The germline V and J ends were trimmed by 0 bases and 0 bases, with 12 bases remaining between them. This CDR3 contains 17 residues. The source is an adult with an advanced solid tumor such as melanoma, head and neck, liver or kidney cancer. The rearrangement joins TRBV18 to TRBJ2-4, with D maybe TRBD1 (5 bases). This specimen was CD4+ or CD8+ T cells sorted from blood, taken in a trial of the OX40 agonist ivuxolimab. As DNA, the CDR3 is TGTGCCAGCTCACCACCGATTGACAGCCTAGCCAAAAACATTCAGTACTTC. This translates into CASSPPIDSLAKNIQYF. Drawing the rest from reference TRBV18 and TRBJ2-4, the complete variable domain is NAGVMQNPRHLVRRRGQEARLRCSPMKGHSHVYWYRQLPEEGLKFMVYLQKENIIDESGMPKERFSAEFPKEGPSILRIQQVVRGDSAAYFCASSPPIDSLAKNIQYFGAGTRLSVL.